The rows below give T cell receptor beta chains drawn from one sample of a study of beta chain features in type 1 diabetes. Clones were sequenced by immunoSEQ multiplex PCR, and TCRdb holds only the in-frame ones, with some missing. The table lists roughly 100,000 clones, under 30% of them singletons. The sequencing sample was made of central memory CD4+ T cells from blood. Receptors were obtained from a woman under 30 with type 1 diabetes. CDR3s include the opening cysteine and the closing phenylalanine or tryptophan. The D gene is left open where the match is weak. Clone size is given for some rows only: seen once, a few or many times, or a class if the clone is expanded.

CDR3 DNA | CDR3 protein | D gene | J gene | clone size | V gene
TGTGCCAGTAGTGGATACAGGGGACTGGAATCCAAGAATCAGCCCCAGCATTTT | CASSGYRGLESKNQPQHF | TRBD1 | TRBJ1-5 | . | TRBV19
TGTGCCAGCTCACCACCTATAGATACCAAAAAAGCTTTCTTT | CASSPPIDTKKAFF | . | TRBJ1-1 | . | TRBV18
TGTGCCAGCAGCCCCCCTTCCGGGACTAGCCGGAGACAGTTCTTC | CASSPPSGTSRRQFF | TRBD2 | TRBJ2-1 | few | TRBV7-2
TGCGCCAGCAGCTCCGACTACACTGAAGCTTTCTTT | CASSSDYTEAFF | . | TRBJ1-1 | . | TRBV5-1
TGTGCCAGCAGCTTGACAGGGGCAGGGTACAATGAGCAGTTCTTC | CASSLTGAGYNEQFF | TRBD1 | TRBJ2-1 | once | TRBV7-2
TGTGCCAGCAGCCGAGGACAGGGCAGCACTGAAGCTTTCTTT | CASSRGQGSTEAFF | TRBD1 | TRBJ1-1 | . | TRBV5-6
TGTGCCAGCAGCCATGCGGCAGGGGGCGAGGCGGGTGGCTACACCTTC | CASSHAAGGEAGGYTF | TRBD1 | TRBJ1-2 | . | TRBV5-4
TGTGCCATCAGTGAGTCCCCAGACTCTGGGGCCAACGTCCTGACTTTC | CAISESPDSGANVLTF | . | TRBJ2-6 | . | TRBV10-3
TGTGCCAGCTCACCAGACAGCAACTATGGCTACACCTTC | CASSPDSNYGYTF | . | TRBJ1-2 | few | TRBV18
TGTGCCAGCAGCTTGGGACAGGGGACTAGCAATCAGCCCCAGCATTTT | CASSLGQGTSNQPQHF | TRBD1 | TRBJ1-5 | . | TRBV5-6
TGCGCCAGCACATTGGGACAGGGGACTTACAATGAGCAGTTCTTC | CASTLGQGTYNEQFF | TRBD1 | TRBJ2-1 | . | TRBV5-1
TGTGCCAGCAGCTTGACAGGGCCGAAAGAGACCCAGTACTTC | CASSLTGPKETQYF | . | TRBJ2-5 | . | TRBV5-8
TGTGCCTGGAGTATGGAGTATGGGCTAGCAGGCAAGACCCAGTACTTC | CAWSMEYGLAGKTQYF | . | TRBJ2-5 | . | TRBV30
TGTGCCAGCAGTTCACCGACAGTGCGCCAAGAGACCCAGTACTTC | CASSSPTVRQETQYF | . | TRBJ2-5 | . | TRBV7-8
TGTGCCAGCAGCTTGGAGAGCGGGGGAAACACCGGGGAGCTGTTTTTT | CASSLESGGNTGELFF | TRBD2 | TRBJ2-2 | few | TRBV5-4
TGTGCCAGCAGCTGGGGACTAGCGGGAGTGGGAGAGACCCAGTACTTC | CASSWGLAGVGETQYF | TRBD2 | TRBJ2-5 | few | TRBV7-9
TGTGCCAGCAGCGTAGTGCCCGGGGACACTGAAGCTTTCTTT | CASSVVPGDTEAFF | . | TRBJ1-1 | once | TRBV9
TGTGCCAGCTCTCATAACACAGAGGGTGGAAAACTGTTTTTT | CASSHNTEGGKLFF | . | TRBJ1-4 | . | TRBV18
TGTGCCAGCAGCTCCCCCTACGGGAGGGGCACAGATACGCAGTATTTT | CASSSPYGRGTDTQYF | TRBD2 | TRBJ2-3 | . | TRBV7-8
TGTGCCAGCAGCTTGCGGGAGGGTTTTGCCGGGGAGCTGTTTTTT | CASSLREGFAGELFF | TRBD2 | TRBJ2-2 | . | TRBV7-2
TGTGCCAGTTATACGGTTAGCTCTGGAAACACCATATATTTT | CASYTVSSGNTIYF | . | TRBJ1-3 | few | TRBV7-9
TGTGCCAGCATAAGGGGGGGTTACACTGAAGCTTTCTTT | CASIRGGYTEAFF | . | TRBJ1-1 | few | TRBV6-1
TGCGCCAGCAGCCCGGGTCCGGCAGGGGAAGAGACCCAGTACTTC | CASSPGPAGEETQYF | . | TRBJ2-5 | . | TRBV5-1
TGTGCCAGTTCAGGGGATCCACTAGATAGCAATCAGCCCCAGCATTTT | CASSGDPLDSNQPQHF | . | TRBJ1-5 | few | TRBV2
TGTGCCAGCAGCTTTGGAGGGGTAGGATGGAAACTGTTTTTT | CASSFGGVGWKLFF | . | TRBJ1-4 | . | TRBV11-2
TGCAGCGCTTCTTCAAGGGGGGGACGTACGGGAAACACCATATATTTT | CSASSRGGRTGNTIYF | . | TRBJ1-3 | . | TRBV29-1
TGTGCCAGCAGTTACTCGTACTCCAACCAAGAGACCCAGTACTTC | CASSYSYSNQETQYF | . | TRBJ2-5 | . | TRBV6-5
TGTGCCAGCAGCCTTGGACTAGCGGAGTATGAGCAGTTCTTC | CASSLGLAEYEQFF | TRBD2 | TRBJ2-1 | . | TRBV5-4
TGCGCCAGCAGCTTGGGGGTAGCGGGACCCTACAATGAGCAGTTCTTC | CASSLGVAGPYNEQFF | TRBD2 | TRBJ2-1 | . | TRBV5-1
TGTGCCAGCAGCCCCCGTTCGGGCTCCGGGGATGAGCAGTTCTTC | CASSPRSGSGDEQFF | . | TRBJ2-1 | . | TRBV7-3
TGTGCCAGCAGCTTGCGACAGGCAAGCAATCAGCCCCAGCATTTT | CASSLRQASNQPQHF | . | TRBJ1-5 | . | TRBV5-4
TGTGCCAGCAGCTTAGTCCAGGGTCCTGGCAATCAGCCCCAGCATTTT | CASSLVQGPGNQPQHF | . | TRBJ1-5 | few | TRBV7-2
TGCGCCAGCAGCTTGGTGGGGGCGGACACTGAAGCTTTCTTT | CASSLVGADTEAFF | . | TRBJ1-1 | few | TRBV5-1